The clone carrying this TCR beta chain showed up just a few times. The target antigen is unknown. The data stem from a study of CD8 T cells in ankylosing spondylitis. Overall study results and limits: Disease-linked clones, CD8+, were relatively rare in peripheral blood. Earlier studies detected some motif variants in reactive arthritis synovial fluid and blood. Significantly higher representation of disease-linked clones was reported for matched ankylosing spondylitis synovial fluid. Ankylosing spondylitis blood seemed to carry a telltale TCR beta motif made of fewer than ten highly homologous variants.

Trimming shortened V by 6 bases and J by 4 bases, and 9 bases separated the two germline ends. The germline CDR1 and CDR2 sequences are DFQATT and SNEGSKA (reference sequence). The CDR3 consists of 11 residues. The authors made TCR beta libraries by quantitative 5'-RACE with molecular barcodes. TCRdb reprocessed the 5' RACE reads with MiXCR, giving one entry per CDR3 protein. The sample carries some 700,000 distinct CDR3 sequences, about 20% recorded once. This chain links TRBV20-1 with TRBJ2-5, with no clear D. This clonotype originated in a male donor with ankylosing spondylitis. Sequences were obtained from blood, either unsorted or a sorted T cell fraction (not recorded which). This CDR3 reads CSAPTGETQYF. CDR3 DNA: TGCAGTGCGCCGACGGGAGAGACCCAGTACTTC.